Listed below are T cell receptor beta chains from one sample, sequenced in a study of early T cells in non-severe SARS-CoV-2 infection. TCRdb recomputed calls from the 5' RACE reads with MiXCR, one row per CDR3 protein. The table includes about 64,000 distinct CDR3 sequences, almost 9% detected once. Specimen: whole blood, collected at baseline. Receptor source: an adult who was a healthcare worker with PCR-confirmed SARS-CoV-2 infection or an uninfected control (not recorded which). Each CDR3 is given with its conserved first and last residue. Each record gives: V gene, D gene, clone size, J gene, CDR3 protein, CDR3 DNA. A D gene is named only where the DNA matches it firmly. Clone size is stated in some rows and not others, as once, few, many or a class when expanded.

>TRBV7-2|.|many|TRBJ2-3
CASSRSMADTQYF
TGTGCCAGCAGCCGCTCTATGGCAGATACGCAGTATTTT
>TRBV14|.|many|TRBJ2-5
CASSHQSIYLQETQYF
TGTGCCAGCAGCCACCAGTCAATTTATCTACAAGAGACCCAGTACTTC
>TRBV5-1|TRBD1|.|TRBJ1-2
CASSLAGTGYENYGYTF
TGCGCCAGCAGCTTGGCCGGGACAGGGTATGAGAACTATGGCTACACCTTC
>TRBV5-1|TRBD1|.|TRBJ2-4
CASSREGAAKNIQYF
TGCGCCAGCAGCCGCGAGGGGGCGGCCAAAAACATTCAGTACTTC
>TRBV11-2|.|many|TRBJ2-7
CASSLRQYSYEQYF
TGTGCCAGCAGCTTACGACAGTATTCCTACGAGCAGTACTTC
>TRBV10-1|TRBD2|.|TRBJ2-1
CATGGTSGRLYNEQFF
TGCGCCACGGGGGGAACTAGCGGGAGACTCTACAATGAGCAGTTCTTC
>TRBV27|.|.|TRBJ2-7
CASSPGTGNKYEQYF
TGTGCCAGCAGTCCCGGTACAGGGAATAAGTACGAGCAGTACTTC
>TRBV30|.|many|TRBJ2-3
CAWSVLGLPTDTQYF
TGTGCCTGGAGTGTACTCGGGCTTCCCACAGATACGCAGTATTTT
>TRBV15|TRBD2|.|TRBJ2-1
CATSRRLAPYNEQFF
TGTGCCACCAGCAGAAGACTAGCGCCCTACAATGAGCAGTTCTTC
>TRBV29-1|.|few|TRBJ2-3
CSVGLAGDTQYF
TGCAGCGTTGGGCTAGCCGGAGATACGCAGTATTTT
>TRBV3-1|.|many|TRBJ2-4
CASSQERGLQYF
TGTGCCAGCAGCCAAGAACGGGGCCTTCAGTACTTC
>TRBV20-1|.|.|TRBJ1-1
CSARSGRTGTEAFF
TGCAGTGCCAGGAGTGGACGTACGGGTACTGAAGCTTTCTTT
>TRBV6-2/TRBV6-3|TRBD2|many|TRBJ2-1
CASSPSGSLTYNEQFF
TGTGCCAGCAGCCCCAGCGGGAGTCTCACCTACAATGAGCAGTTCTTC
>TRBV4-3|.|many|TRBJ1-2
CASSLLDGDDYGYTF
TGCGCCAGCAGCCTACTGGACGGGGATGACTATGGCTACACCTTC
>TRBV29-1|.|few|TRBJ1-4
CSVDLGTGAEKLFF
TGCAGCGTTGATTTGGGGACGGGGGCGGAAAAACTGTTTTTT
>TRBV27|.|few|TRBJ2-1
CASSGDGVRNNEQFF
TGTGCCAGCAGTGGGGATGGGGTACGAAACAATGAGCAGTTCTTC
>TRBV7-3|.|few|TRBJ2-5
CASSLLRDSQETQYF
TGTGCCAGCAGCTTACTTCGAGACAGCCAAGAGACCCAGTACTTC
>TRBV24-1|.|few|TRBJ2-7
CATSDGSYEQYF
TGTGCCACCAGTGACGGCTCCTACGAGCAGTACTTC
>TRBV7-3|.|many|TRBJ1-3
CASSLSTDDTIYF
TGTGCCAGCAGCTTATCAACAGATGACACCATATATTTT
>TRBV5-6|TRBD2|.|TRBJ2-1
CASSFYLRAGASNEQFF
TGTGCCAGCAGCTTCTACCTTCGAGCGGGAGCTTCCAATGAGCAGTTCTTC
>TRBV20-1|.|many|TRBJ2-1
CSARGGHEQFF
TGCAGTGCTAGGGGGGGCCATGAGCAGTTCTTC
>TRBV9|TRBD2|.|TRBJ2-1
CASSPVVVAGAEGSYNEQFF
TGTGCCAGCAGCCCAGTAGTGGTAGCGGGAGCTGAGGGGTCCTACAATGAGCAGTTCTTC
>TRBV5-1|TRBD2|.|TRBJ2-3
CASSLREGYTDTQYF
TGCGCCAGCAGCTTGCGGGAGGGATACACAGATACGCAGTATTTT
>TRBV11-3|.|many|TRBJ2-1
CASSFRGTYNEQFF
TGTGCCAGCAGCTTCCGGGGAACCTACAATGAGCAGTTCTTC
>TRBV4-3|.|.|TRBJ2-5
CASSQGVQETQYF
TGCGCCAGCAGCCAAGGGGTCCAAGAGACCCAGTACTTC
>TRBV11-2|TRBD1|.|TRBJ2-7
CASSFYRGEQYF
TGTGCCAGCAGCTTCTACAGGGGTGAGCAGTACTTC
>TRBV9|TRBD2|many|TRBJ2-7
CASSAGTSLLEQYF
TGTGCCAGCAGCGCCGGGACTAGCCTACTAGAGCAGTACTTC
>TRBV5-1|.|few|TRBJ1-4
CASSSAGVPNEKLFF
TGCGCCAGCAGCTCAGCGGGAGTACCTAATGAAAAACTGTTTTTT
>TRBV7-3|TRBD2|few|TRBJ2-3
CASSFRLAAGLGDTQYF
TGTGCCAGCAGCTTCAGACTAGCGGCAGGTTTGGGAGATACGCAGTATTTT
>TRBV12-3/TRBV12-4|TRBD1|many|TRBJ2-5
CASSLQGQETQYF
TGTGCCAGCAGTCTACAGGGGCAAGAGACCCAGTACTTC
>TRBV7-9|TRBD2|.|TRBJ2-3
CAVPWVAGLTLGTDTQYF
TGTGCCGTCCCCTGGGTAGCGGGCCTTACTTTGGGCACAGATACGCAGTATTTT
>TRBV29-1|.|many|TRBJ2-6
CSVAGANVLTF
TGCAGCGTTGCTGGGGCCAACGTCCTGACTTTC
>TRBV20-1|.|few|TRBJ2-3
CSASPGVPPDTQYF
TGCAGTGCTAGTCCAGGGGTTCCTCCAGATACGCAGTATTTT
>TRBV5-6|.|medium-sized|TRBJ1-5
CASSWGPAEIYSNQPQHF
TGTGCCAGCAGCTGGGGTCCGGCAGAAATTTATAGCAATCAGCCCCAGCATTTT
>TRBV27|TRBD2|few|TRBJ2-5
CAVSSSGFVTQYF
TGTGCCGTTTCGTCTAGCGGGTTCGTGACCCAGTACTTC
>TRBV30|.|few|TRBJ1-4
CAWSGYEGTNEKLFF
TGTGCCTGGAGTGGATACGAGGGAACTAATGAAAAACTGTTTTTT
>TRBV10-1|.|.|TRBJ2-5
CASSESGDGGKTQYF
TGCGCCAGCAGTGAGTCGGGGGACGGAGGAAAGACCCAGTACTTC
>TRBV29-1|.|many|TRBJ2-7
CSVEDNQRRSYEQYF
TGCAGCGTTGAAGATAACCAGCGTCGCTCCTACGAGCAGTACTTC
>TRBV29-1|.|many|TRBJ2-5
CSVAYTGRKPQETQYF
TGCAGCGTTGCCTATACAGGGAGGAAGCCCCAAGAGACCCAGTACTTC
>TRBV9|.|few|TRBJ2-7
CASSASGQGEQYF
TGTGCCAGCAGCGCCTCTGGCCAGGGCGAGCAGTACTTC
>TRBV5-1|.|many|TRBJ1-1
CASSLGTQNTEAFF
TGCGCCAGCAGCTTGGGGACACAGAACACTGAAGCTTTCTTT
>TRBV5-1|.|few|TRBJ2-5
CASSLKGGNGETQYF
TGCGCCAGCAGCTTGAAAGGCGGGAACGGAGAGACCCAGTACTTC
>TRBV20-1|.|.|TRBJ2-3
CSASVSGSRDTQYF
TGCAGTGCTAGTGTTAGTGGGAGTCGAGATACGCAGTATTTT
>TRBV12-3/TRBV12-4|.|many|TRBJ1-2
CASSFRRPGGSHGYTF
TGTGCCAGCAGTTTTAGGCGGCCGGGCGGTTCGCATGGCTACACCTTC
>TRBV7-8|.|few|TRBJ2-3
CASSYGGTMFGDTQYF
TGTGCCAGCAGCTACGGAGGGACCATGTTTGGAGATACGCAGTATTTT
>TRBV7-2|.|few|TRBJ2-1
CASSLEMPAGEQFF
TGTGCCAGCAGCTTAGAGATGCCCGCGGGTGAGCAGTTCTTC
>TRBV5-4|.|few|TRBJ2-5
CASSLAKVQETQYF
TGTGCCAGCAGCTTGGCGAAGGTCCAAGAGACCCAGTACTTC
>TRBV7-6|TRBD1|many|TRBJ2-7
CASSPGTGGPHEQYF
TGTGCCAGCAGCCCAGGGACAGGGGGACCCCACGAGCAGTACTTC
>TRBV7-3|.|many|TRBJ2-3
CASSQDTFQGTDTQYF
TGTGCCAGCAGCCAAGACACCTTCCAGGGCACAGATACGCAGTATTTT
>TRBV6-2/TRBV6-3|.|.|TRBJ2-1
CASSLSSEQFF
TGTGCCAGCAGCCTATCGAGTGAGCAGTTCTTC
>TRBV4-3|TRBD1|few|TRBJ1-2
CASSQGTGSESTYGYTF
TGCGCCAGCAGCCAAGGGACAGGGAGCGAATCAACCTATGGCTACACCTTC
>TRBV30|.|.|TRBJ1-2
CAWSKQGGYGYTF
TGTGCCTGGAGTAAGCAGGGAGGGTATGGCTACACCTTC
>TRBV18|TRBD1|.|TRBJ1-4
CASSPPGQRREKLFF
TGTGCCAGCTCACCCCCGGGACAGCGACGTGAAAAACTGTTTTTT
>TRBV7-9|.|few|TRBJ1-1
CASSLTGVNTEAFF
TGTGCCAGCAGCTTAACGGGAGTGAACACTGAAGCTTTCTTT
>TRBV18|.|many|TRBJ2-1
CASSPNAGDEQFF
TGTGCCAGCTCACCTAATGCAGGGGATGAGCAGTTCTTC
>TRBV6-1|.|.|TRBJ2-1
CASSVAVSYNEQFF
TGTGCCAGCAGTGTAGCGGTATCCTACAATGAGCAGTTCTTC
>TRBV7-2|.|many|TRBJ2-5
CASSISGQIQETQYF
TGTGCCAGCAGTATATCCGGACAGATCCAAGAGACCCAGTACTTC
>TRBV9|TRBD2|many|TRBJ2-3
CASSVEGSGTSTDTQYF
TGTGCCAGCAGCGTAGAGGGTAGCGGGACTAGCACAGATACGCAGTATTTT
>TRBV20-1|TRBD1|.|TRBJ2-7
CSAPGQGNSYEQYF
TGCAGTGCACCAGGACAGGGGAACTCCTACGAGCAGTACTTC